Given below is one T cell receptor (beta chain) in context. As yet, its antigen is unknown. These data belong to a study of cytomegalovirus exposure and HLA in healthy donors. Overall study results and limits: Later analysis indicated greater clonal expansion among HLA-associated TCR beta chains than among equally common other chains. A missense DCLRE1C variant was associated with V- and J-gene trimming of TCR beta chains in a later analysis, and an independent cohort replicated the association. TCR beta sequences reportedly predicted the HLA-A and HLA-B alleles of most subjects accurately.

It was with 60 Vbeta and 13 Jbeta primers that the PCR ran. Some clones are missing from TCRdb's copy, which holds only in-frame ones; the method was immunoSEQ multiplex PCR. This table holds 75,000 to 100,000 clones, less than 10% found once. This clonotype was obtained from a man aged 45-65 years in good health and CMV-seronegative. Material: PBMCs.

DNA of the CDR3: TGTGCCAGCAGACAACCGGGACAGGGGGCCGCGTACTTC. Translation: CASRQPGQGAAYF. The chain uses TRBV28 and TRBJ2-7; 12 bases are a match to TRBD1. After removal of 6 bases from V and 12 bases from J, the junction contained 9 bases not matched to a gene. This CDR3 is 13 amino acids long. Germline CDR1 MDHEN, CDR2 SYDVKM.